This TCR beta chain is drawn from a study of neurological immune-mediated disorders. The table lists this clonotype with many counts. Its target is unknown. Study results and limitations: Expanded clones shared no CDR3 amino acid sequences across subjects, suggesting private repertoires in all groups.

It was blood bank volunteers in Maryland, USA who made up the healthy controls. 2 million PBMCs stored at -80 C were the source of the unsorted libraries. The cDNA came from 5'RACE with 10-nucleotide random UMIs. One entry per CDR3 protein results from TCRdb running MiXCR on the 5' RACE reads. The sample lists approximately 30,000 distinct CDR3 sequences, approximately 6.6% occurring once. The sequence was obtained from a woman aged 45-60 years in good health. The sequenced sample was PBMCs.

The CDR3, as DNA: TGCAGTGCACCGGGACAAACTACCTACGAGCAGTACTTC. Protein: CSAPGQTTYEQYF. The chain carries TRBV20-1 and TRBJ2-7, with D perhaps TRBD1 (6 bases). CDR3 length: 13 amino acids. Germline V gene data show CDR1 as DFQATT and CDR2 as SNEGSKA (reference sequence). V was clipped by 6 bases and J by 2 bases, with 14 bases between them.